This T cell receptor (beta chain) was sequenced during a study of CD8 T cells in Susac syndrome. As concerns this clonotype: Antigen: not known.

Study conclusions and caveats: The number of individuals included in the study's TCR sequencing and HLA analysis was acknowledged as relatively small.

This CDR3 is built from 16 residues. The V gene's germline CDR1 is MDHEN and CDR2 SYDVKM. After removal of 6 bases from V and 8 bases from J, the junction contained 14 bases not matched to a gene. It was negative isolation that provided the CD8+ and CD4+ T cells, whereas TEMRA cells were enriched by FACS. A quantity of roughly 0.5 to 1 ug RNA underwent reverse transcription using random hexamers. The CDR3 of TCR beta was amplified by immunoSEQ multiplex PCR across 54 Vbeta and 13 Jbeta. TCRdb passed the immunoSEQ multiplex PCR reads through MiXCR, listing each CDR3 protein once. The sample shows a few hundred thousand distinct CDR3 sequences, around 96% of them seen only once.

The rearrangement links TRBV28 to TRBJ2-1; the match to TRBD1 covers 9 bases. This clonotype originated in a human donor with multiple sclerosis. Specimen: CD4+ T cells from PBMCs. Written as DNA, the CDR3 is TGTGCCAGCAGCTACTACACAGGGGGCAATTACGATGAGCAGTTCTTC. Its protein is CASSYYTGGNYDEQFF.